This T cell receptor (beta chain) was identified in a study of T cell responses to AZD1222 COVID-19 vaccine. Germline V gene sequence: CDR1 SEHNR, CDR2 FQNEAQ (reference sequence). The V segment lost 3 bases and the J segment 0 bases; nucleotides outside the gene matches: 1. The CDR3 length is 14 residues. Data came from immunoSEQ multiplex PCR; TCRdb stores just in-frame clones and leaves some out. The sample comprises roughly 93,000 clones, approximately 89% of which are singletons, and 5.3% rests with the top ten. The source was peripheral blood, collected 28 days after the second AZD1222 dose. The source is an adult who received the AZD1222 COVID-19 vaccine. V is TRBV7-9 and J is TRBJ1-1; 7 bases match TRBD1. CDR3 DNA sequence: TGTGCCAGCAGCTTGGGACAGATGAACACTGAAGCTTTCTTT. Protein: CASSLGQMNTEAFF.